This T cell receptor beta chain was recorded in a study of naive and memory T cell subsets. The beta constant-region primer was an equimolar mix of two oligonucleotides covering TRBC1 and TRBC2. Four rounds of PCR amplified the ligated cDNA using nested alpha and beta constant-region primers plus SP2. MiXCR, applied by TCRdb to the UMI-ligation and nested PCR reads, yields one record per CDR3 protein. The sample gives 120,000 to 150,000 distinct CDR3 sequences, under 25% of which show up once; roughly 0.63% is in the top ten. This clonotype has just a few counts. Its antigen is still unknown. The germline gives CDR1 SEHNR, CDR2 FQNEAQ (reference sequence). The CDR3 spans 13 residues. The V end was cut by 4 bases, the J end by 6 bases, with 10 bases between. Study-wide points: Naive repertoires, especially CD8, held a few larger clonotypes, possibly memory cells re-expressing CD45RA.

The TCR originated in a human donor in good health. This chain joins TRBV7-9 and TRBJ2-1, with a tentative D call TRBD2 (6 bases). The sequencing sample was made of naive CD8+ T cells from blood. The CDR3: CASSSGLINEQFF. As DNA, the CDR3 is TGTGCCAGCAGCTCGGGACTGATCAATGAGCAGTTCTTC.